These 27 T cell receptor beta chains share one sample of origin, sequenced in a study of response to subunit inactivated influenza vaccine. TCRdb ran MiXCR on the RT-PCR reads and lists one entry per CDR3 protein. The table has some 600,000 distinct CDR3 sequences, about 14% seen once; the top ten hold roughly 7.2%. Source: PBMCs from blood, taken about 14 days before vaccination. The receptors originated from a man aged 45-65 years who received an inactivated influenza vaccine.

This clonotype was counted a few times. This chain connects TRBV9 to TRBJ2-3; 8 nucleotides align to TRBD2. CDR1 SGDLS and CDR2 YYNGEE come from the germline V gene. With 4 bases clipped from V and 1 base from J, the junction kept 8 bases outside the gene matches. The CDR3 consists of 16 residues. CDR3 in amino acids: CASSRTISGGTDTQYF. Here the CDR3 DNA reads TGTGCCAGCAGCCGGACGATTAGCGGGGGCACAGATACGCAGTATTTT.

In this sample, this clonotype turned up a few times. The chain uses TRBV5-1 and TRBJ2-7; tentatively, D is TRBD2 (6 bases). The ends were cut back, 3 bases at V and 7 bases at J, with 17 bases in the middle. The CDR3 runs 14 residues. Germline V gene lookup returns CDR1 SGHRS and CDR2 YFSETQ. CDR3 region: CASSSGRGGMEQYF. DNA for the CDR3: TGCGCCAGCAGCTCCGGGAGAGGAGGGATGGAGCAGTACTTC.

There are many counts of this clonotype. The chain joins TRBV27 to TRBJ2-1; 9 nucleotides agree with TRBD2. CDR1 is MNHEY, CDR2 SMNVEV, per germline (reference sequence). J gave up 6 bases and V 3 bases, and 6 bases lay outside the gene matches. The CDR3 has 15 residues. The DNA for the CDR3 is TGTGCCAGCAGTTTGTTCGCGGGAGGGCGCAATGAGCAGTTCTTC. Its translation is CASSLFAGGRNEQFF.

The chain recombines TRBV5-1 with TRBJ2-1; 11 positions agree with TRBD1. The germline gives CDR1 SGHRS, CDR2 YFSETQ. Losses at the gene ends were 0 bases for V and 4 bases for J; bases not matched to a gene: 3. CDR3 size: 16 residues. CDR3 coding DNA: TGCGCCAGCAGCTTGGAGGGACAGGGGGGATACAATGAGCAGTTCTTC. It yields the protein CASSLEGQGGYNEQFF.

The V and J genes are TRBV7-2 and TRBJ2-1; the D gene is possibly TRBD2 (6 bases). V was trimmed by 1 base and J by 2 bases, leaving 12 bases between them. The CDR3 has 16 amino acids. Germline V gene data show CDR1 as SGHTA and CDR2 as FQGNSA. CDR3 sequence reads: CASSLVGSGAYNEQFF. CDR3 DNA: TGTGCCAGCAGCTTAGTGGGTAGCGGAGCCTACAATGAGCAGTTCTTC.

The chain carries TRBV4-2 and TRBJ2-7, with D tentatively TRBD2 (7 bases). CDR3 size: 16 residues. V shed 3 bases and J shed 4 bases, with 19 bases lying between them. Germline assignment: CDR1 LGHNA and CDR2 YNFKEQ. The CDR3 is CASSHQEGGLTYEQYF. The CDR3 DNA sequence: TGTGCCAGCAGCCATCAAGAGGGGGGGCTTACTTACGAGCAGTACTTC.

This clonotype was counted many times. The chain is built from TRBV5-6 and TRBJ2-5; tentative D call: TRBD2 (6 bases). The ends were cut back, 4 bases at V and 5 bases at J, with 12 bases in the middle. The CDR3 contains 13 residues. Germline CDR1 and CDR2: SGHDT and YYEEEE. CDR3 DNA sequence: TGTGCCAGCAGCCCCGGGACTCGGGAGACCCAGTACTTC. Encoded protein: CASSPGTRETQYF.

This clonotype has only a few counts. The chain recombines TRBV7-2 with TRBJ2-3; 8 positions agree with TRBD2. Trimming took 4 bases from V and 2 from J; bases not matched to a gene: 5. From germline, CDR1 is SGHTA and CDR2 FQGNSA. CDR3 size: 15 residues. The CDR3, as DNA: TGTGCCAGCAGCTCGCGGGGGGCTCACACAGATACGCAGTATTTT. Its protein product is CASSSRGAHTDTQYF.

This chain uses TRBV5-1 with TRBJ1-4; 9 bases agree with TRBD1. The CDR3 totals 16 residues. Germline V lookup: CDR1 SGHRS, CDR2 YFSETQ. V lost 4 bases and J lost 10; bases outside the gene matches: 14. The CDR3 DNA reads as TGCGCCAGCAGCCGCCTCTCGGGGACAGGGAGTGCAAAACTGTTTTTT. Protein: CASSRLSGTGSAKLFF.

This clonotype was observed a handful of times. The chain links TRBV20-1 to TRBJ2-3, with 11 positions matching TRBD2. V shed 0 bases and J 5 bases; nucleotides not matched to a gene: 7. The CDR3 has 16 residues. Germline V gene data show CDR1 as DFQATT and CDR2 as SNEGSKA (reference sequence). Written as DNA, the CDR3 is TGCAGTGCTAGAGATAAACTAGCGGGGGCCGGAGATACGCAGTATTTT. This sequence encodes CSARDKLAGAGDTQYF.

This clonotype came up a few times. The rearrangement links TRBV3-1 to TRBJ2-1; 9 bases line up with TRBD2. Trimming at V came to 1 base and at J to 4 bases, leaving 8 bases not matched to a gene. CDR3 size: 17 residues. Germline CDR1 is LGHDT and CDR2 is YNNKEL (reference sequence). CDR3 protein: CASSQGLGGGEYNEQFF. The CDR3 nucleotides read TGTGCCAGCAGCCAAGGCCTTGGCGGGGGGGAGTACAATGAGCAGTTCTTC.

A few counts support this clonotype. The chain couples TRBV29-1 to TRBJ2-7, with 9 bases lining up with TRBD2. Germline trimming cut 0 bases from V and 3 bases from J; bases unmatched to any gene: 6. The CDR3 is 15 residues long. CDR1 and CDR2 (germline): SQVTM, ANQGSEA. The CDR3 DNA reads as TGCAGCGTTGAAGACCGAGCGGGGGGTATCTACGAGCAGTACTTC. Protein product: CSVEDRAGGIYEQYF.

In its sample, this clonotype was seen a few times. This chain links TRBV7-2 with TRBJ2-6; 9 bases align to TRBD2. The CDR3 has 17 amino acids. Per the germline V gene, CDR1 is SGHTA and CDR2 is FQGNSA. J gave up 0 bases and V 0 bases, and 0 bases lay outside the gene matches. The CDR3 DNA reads TGTGCCAGCAGCTTAGCTAGCGGGGGCTCTGGGGCCAACGTCCTGACTTTC. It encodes CASSLASGGSGANVLTF. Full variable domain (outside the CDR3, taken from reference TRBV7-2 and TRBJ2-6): GAGVSQSPSNKVTEKGKDVELRCDPISGHTALYWYRQSLGQGLEFLIYFQGNSAPDKSGLPSDRFSAERTGGSVSTLTIQRTQQEDSAVYLCASSLASGGSGANVLTFGAGSRLTVL.

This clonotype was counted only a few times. As DNA, the CDR3 is TGTGCCAGCTCACCGAAGGTGGGAGACAATGAGCAGTTCTTC. This gives the protein CASSPKVGDNEQFF. The rearrangement links TRBV18 to TRBJ2-1; D is possibly TRBD2 (5 bases). Germline V lookup: CDR1 KGHSH, CDR2 LQKENI. V gave up 3 bases and J gave up 5 bases, with 11 bases separating them. CDR3 length: 14 residues.

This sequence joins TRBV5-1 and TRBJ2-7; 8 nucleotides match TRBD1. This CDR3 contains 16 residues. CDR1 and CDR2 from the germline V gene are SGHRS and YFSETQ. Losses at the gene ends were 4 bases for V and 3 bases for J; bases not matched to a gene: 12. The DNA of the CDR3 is TGCGCCAGCAGCCTCCACCCTACGACAGGGGACTACGAGCAGTACTTC. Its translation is CASSLHPTTGDYEQYF.

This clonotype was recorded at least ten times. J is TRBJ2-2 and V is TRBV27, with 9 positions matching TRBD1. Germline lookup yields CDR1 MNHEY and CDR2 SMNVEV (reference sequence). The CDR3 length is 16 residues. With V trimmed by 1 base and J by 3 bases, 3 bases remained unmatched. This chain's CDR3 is CASSLLGQGYTGELFF. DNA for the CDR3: TGTGCCAGCAGTTTATTGGGACAGGGATACACCGGGGAGCTGTTTTTT.

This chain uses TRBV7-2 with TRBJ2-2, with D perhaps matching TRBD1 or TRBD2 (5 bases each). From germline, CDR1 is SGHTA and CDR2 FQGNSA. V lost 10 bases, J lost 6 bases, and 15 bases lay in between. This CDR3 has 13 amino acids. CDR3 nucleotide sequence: TGTGCCACGAAAAGAGGGGACGCCGGGGAGCTGTTTTTT. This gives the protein CATKRGDAGELFF.

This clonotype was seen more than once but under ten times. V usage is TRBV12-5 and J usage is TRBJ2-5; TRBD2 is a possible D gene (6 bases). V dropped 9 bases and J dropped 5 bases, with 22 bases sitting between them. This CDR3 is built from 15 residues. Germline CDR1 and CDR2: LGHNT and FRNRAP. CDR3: CASAPAEGWSETQYF. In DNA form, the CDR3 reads TGTGCTAGCGCTCCGGCGGAGGGTTGGTCTGAGACCCAGTACTTC. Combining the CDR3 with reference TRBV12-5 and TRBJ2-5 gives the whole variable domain DARVTQTPRHKVTEMGQEVTMRCQPILGHNTVFWYRQTMMQGLELLAYFRNRAPLDDSGMPKDRFSAEMPDATLATLKIQPSEPRDSAVYFCASAPAEGWSETQYFGPGTRLLVL.

The CDR3 reads CASSTGGSGELFF. As DNA, the CDR3 is TGCGCCAGCAGCACCGGGGGTTCCGGGGAGCTGTTTTTT. The chain employs TRBV5-1 and TRBJ2-2; weak D call: TRBD2 (6 bases). CDR1 and CDR2 from the germline V gene are SGHRS and YFSETQ. CDR3 length: 13 amino acids. Trimming shortened V by 4 bases and J by 6 bases, and 10 bases separated the two germline ends. Full variable domain (outside the CDR3, taken from reference TRBV5-1 and TRBJ2-2): KAGVTQTPRYLIKTRGQQVTLSCSPISGHRSVSWYQQTPGQGLQFLFEYFSETQRNKGNFPGRFSGRQFSNSRSEMNVSTLELGDSALYLCASSTGGSGELFFGEGSRLTVL.

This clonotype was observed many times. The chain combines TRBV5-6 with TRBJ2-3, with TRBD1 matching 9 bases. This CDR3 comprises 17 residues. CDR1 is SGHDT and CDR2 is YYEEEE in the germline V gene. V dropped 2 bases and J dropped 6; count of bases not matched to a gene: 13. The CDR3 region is CASSFPGTGTSTDTQYF. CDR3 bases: TGTGCCAGCAGCTTCCCCGGGACAGGGACCTCCACGGATACGCAGTATTTT. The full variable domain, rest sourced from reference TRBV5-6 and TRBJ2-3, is DAGVTQSPTHLIKTRGQQVTLRCSPKSGHDTVSWYQQALGQGPQFIFQYYEEEERQRGNFPDRFSGHQFPNYSSELNVNALLLGDSALYLCASSFPGTGTSTDTQYFGPGTRLTVL.

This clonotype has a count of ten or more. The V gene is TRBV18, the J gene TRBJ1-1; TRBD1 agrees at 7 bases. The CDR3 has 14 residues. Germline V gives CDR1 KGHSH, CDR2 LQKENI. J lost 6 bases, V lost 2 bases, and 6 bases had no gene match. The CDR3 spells CASSPNGTAPEAFF. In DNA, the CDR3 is TGTGCCAGCTCACCAAACGGGACAGCCCCTGAAGCTTTCTTT.

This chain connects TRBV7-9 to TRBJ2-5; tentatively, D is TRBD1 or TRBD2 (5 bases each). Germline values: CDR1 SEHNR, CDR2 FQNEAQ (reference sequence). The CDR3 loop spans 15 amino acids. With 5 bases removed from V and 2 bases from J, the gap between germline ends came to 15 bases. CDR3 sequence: CASSIGTDRQETQYF. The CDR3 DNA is TGTGCCAGCAGCATCGGGACGGATAGACAAGAGACCCAGTACTTC. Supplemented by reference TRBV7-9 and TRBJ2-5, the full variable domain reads DTGVSQNPRHKITKRGQNVTFRCDPISEHNRLYWYRQTLGQGPEFLTYFQNEAQLEKSRLLSDRFSAERPKGSFSTLEIQRTEQGDSAMYLCASSIGTDRQETQYFGPGTRLLVL.

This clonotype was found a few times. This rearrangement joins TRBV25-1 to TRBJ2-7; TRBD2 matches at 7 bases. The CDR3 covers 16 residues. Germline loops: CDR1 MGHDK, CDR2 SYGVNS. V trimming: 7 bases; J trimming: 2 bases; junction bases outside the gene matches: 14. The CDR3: CASTAFRGDGTYEQYF. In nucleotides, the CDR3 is TGTGCCAGCACCGCCTTCCGGGGGGACGGCACCTACGAGCAGTACTTC.

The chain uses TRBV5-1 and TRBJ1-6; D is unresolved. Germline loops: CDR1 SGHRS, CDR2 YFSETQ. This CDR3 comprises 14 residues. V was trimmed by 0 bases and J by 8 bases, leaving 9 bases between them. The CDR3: CASSLVGGDSPLHF. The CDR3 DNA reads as TGCGCCAGCAGCTTGGTAGGTGGGGATTCACCCCTCCACTTT.

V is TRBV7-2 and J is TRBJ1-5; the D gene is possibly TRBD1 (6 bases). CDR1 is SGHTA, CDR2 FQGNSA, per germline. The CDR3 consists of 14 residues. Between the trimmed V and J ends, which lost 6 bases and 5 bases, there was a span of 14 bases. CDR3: CASSGRGGHQPQHF. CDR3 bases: TGTGCCAGCAGTGGTCGGGGGGGCCATCAGCCCCAGCATTTT.

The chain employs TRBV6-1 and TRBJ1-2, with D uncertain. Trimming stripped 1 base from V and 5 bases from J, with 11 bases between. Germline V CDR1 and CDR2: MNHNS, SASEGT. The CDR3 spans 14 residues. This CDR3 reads CASSEEGSVYGYTF. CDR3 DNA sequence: TGTGCCAGCAGTGAAGAAGGCAGTGTATATGGCTACACCTTC.

The CDR3 loop reads CSAFQGTTNYGYTF. As DNA, the CDR3 is TGCAGTGCTTTTCAGGGAACGACTAACTATGGCTACACCTTC. The gene calls are TRBV20-1 and TRBJ1-2; tentative D call: TRBD1 (5 bases). V lost 5 bases and J lost 0, with 13 bases in between. The CDR3 consists of 14 residues. From germline, CDR1 is DFQATT and CDR2 SNEGSKA (reference sequence).